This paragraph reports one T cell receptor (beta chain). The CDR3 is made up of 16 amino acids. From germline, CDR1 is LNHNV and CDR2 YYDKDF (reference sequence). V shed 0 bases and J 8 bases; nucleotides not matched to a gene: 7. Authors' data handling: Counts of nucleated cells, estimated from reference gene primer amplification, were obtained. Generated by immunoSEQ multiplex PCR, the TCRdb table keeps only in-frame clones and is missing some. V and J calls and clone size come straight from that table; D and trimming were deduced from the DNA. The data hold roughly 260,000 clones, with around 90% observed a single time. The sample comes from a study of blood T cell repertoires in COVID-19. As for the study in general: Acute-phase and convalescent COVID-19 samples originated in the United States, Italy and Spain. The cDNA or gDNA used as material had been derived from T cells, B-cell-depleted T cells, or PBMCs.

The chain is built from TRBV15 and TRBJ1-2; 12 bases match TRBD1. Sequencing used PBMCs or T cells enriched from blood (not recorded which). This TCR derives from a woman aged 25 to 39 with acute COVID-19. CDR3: CATSRDGSGTGGGYTF. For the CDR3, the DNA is TGTGCCACCAGCAGAGATGGTTCCGGGACAGGGGGCGGCTACACCTTC. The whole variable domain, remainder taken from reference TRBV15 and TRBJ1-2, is DAMVIQNPRYQVTQFGKPVTLSCSQTLNHNVMYWYQQKSSQAPKLLFHYYDKDFNNEADTPDNFQSRRPNTSFCFLDIRSPGLGDTAMYLCATSRDGSGTGGGYTFGSGTRLTVV.